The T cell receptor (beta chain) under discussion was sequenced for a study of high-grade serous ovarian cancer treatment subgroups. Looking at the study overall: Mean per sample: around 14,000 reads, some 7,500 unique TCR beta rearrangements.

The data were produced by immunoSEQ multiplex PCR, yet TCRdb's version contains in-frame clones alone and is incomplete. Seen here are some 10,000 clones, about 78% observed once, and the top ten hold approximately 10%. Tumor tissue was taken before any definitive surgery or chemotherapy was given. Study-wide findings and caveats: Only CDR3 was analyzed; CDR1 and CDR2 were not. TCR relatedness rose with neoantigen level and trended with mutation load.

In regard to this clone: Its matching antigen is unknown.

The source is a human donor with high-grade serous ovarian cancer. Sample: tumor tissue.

CDR3 in DNA: TGCAGGTCAGGCGGACGGGGCTACACCTTC. Encoded protein: CRSGGRGYTF. The chain carries TRBV20-1 and TRBJ1-2; D is undetermined. The germline V gene has CDR1 DFQATT and CDR2 SNEGSKA (reference sequence). This CDR3 region has 10 residues.